This T cell receptor beta chain came from a study of blood T cells in healthy people across ages. Study-wide results and caveats: The long-lived group displayed more naive CD4+ cells, plus higher diversity, than the aged donors did.

Comments on this clonotype: The target antigen is unknown.

This CDR3 region has 18 residues. Per the germline V gene, CDR1 is MNHEY and CDR2 is SVGEGT. Trimming took 5 bases from V and 0 from J, leaving 20 bases between them. A second PCR, run for about 7 to 11 cycles, used a sample-barcoded 5' primer plus a J-beta primer mix. TCRdb independently ran MiXCR on the 5' RACE reads; one entry per CDR3 protein. In the table there are 1.4 million or so distinct CDR3 sequences, around 40% of which are singletons. The origin of this receptor is a woman under 30 in good health. The chain has TRBV6-2 or TRBV6-3 and TRBJ2-4; weak D call: TRBD2 (6 bases). The sample consisted of blood. The CDR3 here is CASSPSYRETLAKNIQYF. CDR3 nucleotide sequence: TGTGCCAGCAGTCCTTCGTACCGGGAGACCCTAGCCAAAAACATTCAGTACTTC.